These T cell receptor beta chains were read from a single sample in a study of vaccination effects on CD4 cells after COVID-19. Data came from immunoSEQ multiplex PCR; TCRdb stores just in-frame clones and leaves some out. The repertoire holds roughly 27,000 clones, 77% seen once, with under 25% in the top ten. Antigens for these TCRs are unknown. The input for sequencing was CD4+ T cells from PBMCs cultured with HCoV-NL63 spike peptides, taken before COVID-19 vaccination. These receptor sequences come from a human donor who had a prior SARS-CoV-2 infection. Each CDR3 is given with its conserved first and last residue. D genes are given only for firm matches. Clone size, where shown, is once, few, many, or a class for clones that have expanded.

d_gene: -; abundance: -; v_gene: TRBV5-5; j_gene: TRBJ2-2; CDR3aa: CASSLGPAPRELFF; CDR3nt: TGTGCCAGCAGCTTGGGTCCAGCGCCACGGGAGCTGTTTTTT
d_gene: TRBD2; abundance: -; v_gene: TRBV3-1/TRBV3-2; j_gene: TRBJ2-2; CDR3aa: CASSQVSGLAGVDTGELFF; CDR3nt: TGTGCCAGCAGCCAAGTTTCGGGACTAGCGGGAGTGGACACCGGGGAGCTGTTTTTT
d_gene: -; abundance: -; v_gene: TRBV7-3; j_gene: TRBJ2-3; CDR3aa: CASSMDTDTQYF; CDR3nt: TGTGCCAGCAGCATGGACACAGATACGCAGTATTTT
d_gene: TRBD1; abundance: -; v_gene: TRBV11-2; j_gene: TRBJ1-1; CDR3aa: CASSQNRGVISNTEAFF; CDR3nt: TGTGCCAGCAGCCAGAACAGGGGAGTTATTTCGAACACTGAAGCTTTCTTT
d_gene: -; abundance: few; v_gene: TRBV25-1; j_gene: TRBJ1-1; CDR3aa: CASSDGSTEAFF; CDR3nt: TGTGCCAGCAGTGACGGAAGCACTGAAGCTTTCTTT
d_gene: -; abundance: once; v_gene: TRBV6-2/TRBV6-3; j_gene: TRBJ2-7; CDR3aa: CASSYSTAGYVYEQYF; CDR3nt: TGTGCCAGCAGTTACTCGACGGCGGGATACGTATACGAGCAGTACTTC
d_gene: TRBD2; abundance: -; v_gene: TRBV5-1; j_gene: TRBJ2-3; CDR3aa: CASSFGSGSADTQYF; CDR3nt: TGCGCCAGCAGCTTTGGTAGCGGGAGTGCAGATACGCAGTATTTT
d_gene: -; abundance: once; v_gene: TRBV5-1; j_gene: TRBJ2-3; CDR3aa: CASSLGRDTQYF; CDR3nt: TGCGCCAGCAGCTTGGGGCGGGATACGCAGTATTTT
d_gene: -; abundance: -; v_gene: TRBV5-5; j_gene: TRBJ1-3; CDR3aa: CASSLVSWTNTIYF; CDR3nt: TGTGCCAGCAGCTTGGTCAGCTGGACAAACACCATATATTTT
d_gene: TRBD2; abundance: -; v_gene: TRBV5-1; j_gene: TRBJ2-1; CDR3aa: CASSFLLAGSPNEQFF; CDR3nt: TGCGCCAGCAGCTTCCTACTAGCGGGGTCCCCCAATGAGCAGTTCTTC
d_gene: TRBD1; abundance: once; v_gene: TRBV27; j_gene: TRBJ2-6; CDR3aa: CASSFKGTGLTHGANVLTF; CDR3nt: TGTGCCAGCAGTTTTAAGGGGACAGGCTTGACTCATGGGGCCAACGTCCTGACTTTC
d_gene: TRBD1; abundance: once; v_gene: TRBV2; j_gene: TRBJ2-5; CDR3aa: CASRAGQGFTQYF; CDR3nt: TGTGCCAGCAGGGCGGGACAGGGGTTTACCCAGTACTTC
d_gene: -; abundance: -; v_gene: TRBV7-9; j_gene: TRBJ1-1; CDR3aa: CASSLAWGAGSGTEAFF; CDR3nt: TGTGCCAGCAGCTTAGCGTGGGGAGCAGGGTCTGGGACTGAAGCTTTCTTT
d_gene: TRBD1; abundance: -; v_gene: TRBV18; j_gene: TRBJ1-4; CDR3aa: CASSPGQGATNEKLFF; CDR3nt: TGTGCCAGCTCACCTGGACAGGGTGCAACTAATGAAAAACTGTTTTTT
d_gene: -; abundance: -; v_gene: TRBV21-1; j_gene: TRBJ2-6; CDR3aa: CASSKAPALGGANVLTF; CDR3nt: TGTGCCAGCAGCAAAGCGCCGGCATTAGGTGGGGCCAACGTCCTGACTTTC
d_gene: -; abundance: -; v_gene: TRBV6-5; j_gene: TRBJ1-5; CDR3aa: CASRMRVDQPQHF; CDR3nt: TGTGCCAGCAGGATGCGGGTGGATCAGCCCCAGCATTTT
d_gene: -; abundance: -; v_gene: TRBV19; j_gene: TRBJ1-6; CDR3aa: CASSSREGLARHSPLHF; CDR3nt: TGTGCCAGTAGTAGTCGTGAGGGCCTCGCGCGCCATTCACCCCTCCACTTT
d_gene: TRBD2; abundance: few; v_gene: TRBV9; j_gene: TRBJ2-2; CDR3aa: CASSVGLAGAYGELFF; CDR3nt: TGTGCCAGCAGCGTAGGACTAGCGGGAGCTTACGGGGAGCTGTTTTTT
d_gene: -; abundance: -; v_gene: TRBV11-3; j_gene: TRBJ2-7; CDR3aa: CASSSGVWSYEQYF; CDR3nt: TGTGCCAGCAGCTCCGGCGTCTGGTCCTACGAGCAGTACTTC
d_gene: -; abundance: once; v_gene: TRBV28; j_gene: TRBJ1-5; CDR3aa: CASSFPGIGNQPQHF; CDR3nt: TGTGCCAGCAGTTTTCCGGGGATTGGCAATCAGCCCCAGCATTTT
d_gene: -; abundance: -; v_gene: TRBV5-1; j_gene: TRBJ1-1; CDR3aa: CASSLAEGVWNTEAFF; CDR3nt: TGCGCCAGCAGCTTGGCGGAGGGGGTTTGGAACACTGAAGCTTTCTTT
d_gene: -; abundance: -; v_gene: TRBV30; j_gene: TRBJ2-7; CDR3aa: CAWSSTNLYEQYF; CDR3nt: TGTGCCTGGAGTTCGACTAACCTCTACGAGCAGTACTTC
d_gene: -; abundance: -; v_gene: TRBV9; j_gene: TRBJ2-4; CDR3aa: CASSAGLATKNIQYF; CDR3nt: TGTGCCAGCAGCGCCGGACTGGCAACCAAAAACATTCAGTACTTC
d_gene: TRBD2; abundance: -; v_gene: TRBV11-3; j_gene: TRBJ2-2; CDR3aa: CASSYLAGGTGELFF; CDR3nt: TGTGCCAGCAGCTACCTAGCGGGAGGGACCGGGGAGCTGTTTTTT
d_gene: -; abundance: once; v_gene: TRBV5-8; j_gene: TRBJ2-5; CDR3aa: CASSPDDGQETQYF; CDR3nt: TGTGCCAGCAGCCCCGACGACGGCCAAGAGACCCAGTACTTC
d_gene: TRBD2; abundance: -; v_gene: TRBV5-1; j_gene: TRBJ2-7; CDR3aa: CASSLATSGPYEQYF; CDR3nt: TGCGCCAGCAGCTTGGCGACTAGCGGCCCCTACGAGCAGTACTTC
d_gene: TRBD2; abundance: -; v_gene: TRBV5-4; j_gene: TRBJ2-5; CDR3aa: CASSSSLAGVGETQYF; CDR3nt: TGTGCCAGCAGCTCCTCCCTAGCGGGGGTTGGGGAGACCCAGTACTTC
d_gene: -; abundance: -; v_gene: TRBV18; j_gene: TRBJ2-7; CDR3aa: CASSPQRRGSYEQYF; CDR3nt: TGTGCCAGCTCACCCCAGCGGAGGGGGTCCTACGAGCAGTACTTC
d_gene: -; abundance: -; v_gene: TRBV5-1; j_gene: TRBJ1-6; CDR3aa: CASSVTPQSSYNSPLHF; CDR3nt: TGCGCCAGCAGCGTGACACCTCAAAGCTCCTATAATTCACCCCTCCACTTT
d_gene: -; abundance: -; v_gene: TRBV5-1; j_gene: TRBJ2-5; CDR3aa: CASSYIGETQYF; CDR3nt: TGCGCCAGCAGCTACATTGGAGAGACCCAGTACTTC
d_gene: TRBD1; abundance: -; v_gene: TRBV5-1; j_gene: TRBJ1-5; CDR3aa: CASSLGTGTDQNQPQHF; CDR3nt: TGCGCCAGCAGCTTAGGGACAGGGACCGATCAGAATCAGCCCCAGCATTTT
d_gene: -; abundance: -; v_gene: TRBV7-2; j_gene: TRBJ2-1; CDR3aa: CASSPLATYNEQFF; CDR3nt: TGTGCCAGCAGCCCCCTGGCGACCTACAATGAGCAGTTCTTC
d_gene: TRBD2; abundance: -; v_gene: TRBV11-3; j_gene: TRBJ2-1; CDR3aa: CASSQPGLVYNEQFF; CDR3nt: TGTGCCAGCAGCCAGCCGGGACTAGTTTACAATGAGCAGTTCTTC
d_gene: -; abundance: -; v_gene: TRBV18; j_gene: TRBJ2-3; CDR3aa: CASSRGRGADTQYF; CDR3nt: TGTGCCAGCTCACGCGGCCGGGGCGCGGATACGCAGTATTTT
d_gene: TRBD1; abundance: -; v_gene: TRBV6-4; j_gene: TRBJ2-7; CDR3aa: CASRDWDRGSYEQYF; CDR3nt: TGTGCCAGCCGAGACTGGGACAGGGGCTCCTACGAGCAGTACTTC
d_gene: -; abundance: -; v_gene: TRBV9; j_gene: TRBJ2-1; CDR3aa: CASSVEGVGYNEQFF; CDR3nt: TGTGCCAGCAGCGTAGAGGGGGTGGGTTACAATGAGCAGTTCTTC
d_gene: -; abundance: -; v_gene: TRBV2; j_gene: TRBJ1-1; CDR3aa: CASSRGLLTEAFF; CDR3nt: TGTGCCAGCAGTCGAGGGCTGCTCACTGAAGCTTTCTTT
d_gene: -; abundance: few; v_gene: TRBV6-1; j_gene: TRBJ1-5; CDR3aa: CASSEEWHNQPQHF; CDR3nt: TGTGCCAGCAGTGAAGAATGGCACAATCAGCCCCAGCATTTT
d_gene: -; abundance: -; v_gene: TRBV28; j_gene: TRBJ1-3; CDR3aa: CASSPTGINSGNTIYF; CDR3nt: TGTGCCAGCAGCCCTACCGGGATAAACTCTGGAAACACCATATATTTT
d_gene: -; abundance: -; v_gene: TRBV7-3; j_gene: TRBJ2-3; CDR3aa: CASSYYGDTQYF; CDR3nt: TGTGCCAGCAGCTATTATGGGGATACGCAGTATTTT
d_gene: -; abundance: -; v_gene: TRBV19; j_gene: TRBJ1-1; CDR3aa: CASSTSSRNTEAFF; CDR3nt: TGTGCCAGTAGTACCTCTTCGAGGAACACTGAAGCTTTCTTT
d_gene: TRBD2; abundance: -; v_gene: TRBV15; j_gene: TRBJ2-2; CDR3aa: CATSRGGSGRATGELFF; CDR3nt: TGTGCCACCAGCAGAGGAGGGTCAGGGAGGGCCACCGGGGAGCTGTTTTTT
d_gene: TRBD2; abundance: -; v_gene: TRBV29-1; j_gene: TRBJ2-3; CDR3aa: CSVGTSAYTDTQYF; CDR3nt: TGCAGCGTTGGGACTAGCGCCTACACAGATACGCAGTATTTT
d_gene: TRBD2; abundance: once; v_gene: TRBV5-1; j_gene: TRBJ2-3; CDR3aa: CASSPQAGRGMTGTDTQYF; CDR3nt: TGCGCCAGCAGCCCCCAGGCCGGGCGGGGGATGACCGGCACAGATACGCAGTATTTT
d_gene: -; abundance: medium-sized; v_gene: TRBV27; j_gene: TRBJ1-1; CDR3aa: CASSQQGRTEAFF; CDR3nt: TGTGCCAGCAGTCAACAGGGCCGCACTGAAGCTTTCTTT
d_gene: TRBD2; abundance: -; v_gene: TRBV19; j_gene: TRBJ2-3; CDR3aa: CATRLAGSSTDTQYF; CDR3nt: TGTGCCACCAGACTAGCGGGGAGTAGCACAGATACGCAGTATTTT
d_gene: TRBD1; abundance: -; v_gene: TRBV9; j_gene: TRBJ1-2; CDR3aa: CASSVSWGGIRQGSYTF; CDR3nt: TGTGCCAGCAGCGTCAGTTGGGGCGGGATCAGACAGGGAAGCTACACCTTC
d_gene: -; abundance: few; v_gene: TRBV18; j_gene: TRBJ1-1; CDR3aa: CASSPEVNTEAFF; CDR3nt: TGTGCCAGCTCACCAGAGGTGAACACTGAAGCTTTCTTT
d_gene: -; abundance: few; v_gene: TRBV5-6; j_gene: TRBJ1-2; CDR3aa: CASSSVTGTSATF; CDR3nt: TGTGCCAGCAGCTCAGTGACCGGGACCTCGGCCACCTTC
d_gene: -; abundance: -; v_gene: TRBV12-3/TRBV12-4; j_gene: TRBJ1-2; CDR3aa: CASTTRNTYGYTF; CDR3nt: TGTGCCAGCACCACAAGGAACACCTATGGCTACACCTTC
d_gene: -; abundance: few; v_gene: TRBV5-1; j_gene: TRBJ2-3; CDR3aa: CASSLGGRTDTQYF; CDR3nt: TGCGCCAGCAGCTTGGGGGGGCGCACAGATACGCAGTATTTT
d_gene: TRBD2; abundance: -; v_gene: TRBV2; j_gene: TRBJ2-3; CDR3aa: CASSPVVGLAGLTDTQYF; CDR3nt: TGTGCCAGCAGCCCCGTCGTGGGACTAGCGGGCCTCACAGATACGCAGTATTTT
d_gene: TRBD2; abundance: -; v_gene: TRBV10-3; j_gene: TRBJ2-5; CDR3aa: CAISEKLAGGTGKVETQYF; CDR3nt: TGTGCCATCAGTGAAAAACTAGCGGGGGGGACCGGCAAGGTAGAGACCCAGTACTTC
d_gene: -; abundance: -; v_gene: TRBV11-3; j_gene: TRBJ2-7; CDR3aa: CASSSPAGPYEQYF; CDR3nt: TGTGCCAGCAGCTCCCCCGCGGGACCATACGAGCAGTACTTC
d_gene: -; abundance: -; v_gene: TRBV11-2; j_gene: TRBJ2-3; CDR3aa: CASSLAGDTQYF; CDR3nt: TGTGCCAGCAGCTTAGCGGGAGATACGCAGTATTTT
d_gene: TRBD1; abundance: -; v_gene: TRBV5-1; j_gene: TRBJ2-4; CDR3aa: CASSLVPQGVVYF; CDR3nt: TGCGCCAGCAGCTTGGTCCCGCAGGGGGTGGTATACTTC
d_gene: -; abundance: -; v_gene: TRBV18; j_gene: TRBJ2-5; CDR3aa: CASSTEETQYF; CDR3nt: TGTGCCAGCTCAACCGAAGAGACCCAGTACTTC
d_gene: -; abundance: -; v_gene: TRBV7-3; j_gene: TRBJ2-3; CDR3aa: CASSPDRDTQYF; CDR3nt: TGTGCCAGCAGCCCGGACAGAGATACGCAGTATTTT
d_gene: -; abundance: -; v_gene: TRBV5-1; j_gene: TRBJ2-3; CDR3aa: CASSLGGRDTDTQYF; CDR3nt: TGCGCCAGCAGCTTGGGGGGGAGAGACACAGATACGCAGTATTTT
d_gene: -; abundance: -; v_gene: TRBV6-2/TRBV6-3; j_gene: TRBJ2-7; CDR3aa: CASSYQGLDQYF; CDR3nt: TGTGCCAGCAGTTACCAGGGGTTAGATCAGTACTTC